This TCR beta chain came from a study of OX40 agonist ivuxolimab in advanced cancers. Study as a whole: Checkpoint inhibitors had been given previously to under 50% of patients. Study conclusions and caveats: Both blood CD4+ and CD8+ T cells showed clonal growth by week 6 at 0.1 to 3.0 mg/kg. Low normalized T-cell clonal expansion also characterized some of the nonresponders.

CDR3 length: 17 amino acids. CDR1 is SGHDN and CDR2 is FVKESK in the germline V gene. Trimming shortened V by 1 base and J by 0 bases, and 12 bases separated the two germline ends. Using immunoSEQ multiplex PCR, the repertoire was profiled, and TCRdb retains in-frame clones only, with some absent. The sample lists some 77,000 clones; 70% to 90% were seen once. With autoimmune disease history or systemic immunosuppression, patients were excluded. About this clone itself: Its specificity is unknown.

This sequence was found in an adult with an advanced solid tumor such as melanoma, head and neck, liver or kidney cancer. The chain combines TRBV14 with TRBJ2-2; no definite D call. Sample: CD4+ or CD8+ T cells sorted from blood, taken in a trial of the OX40 agonist ivuxolimab. CDR3 residues: CASSQVKGAANTGELFF. As DNA, the CDR3 is TGTGCCAGCAGCCAAGTTAAGGGCGCAGCGAACACCGGGGAGCTGTTTTTT.